Listed below are T cell receptor beta chains from one sample, sequenced in a study of beta chain features in type 1 diabetes. This table comes from immunoSEQ multiplex PCR, and its TCRdb copy is limited to in-frame clones, with some not included. The sample has hundreds of thousands of clones; 15% are singletons. The sample consisted of naive CD4+ T cells from blood. These receptors came from a man younger than 35 with type 1 diabetes. CDR3s include the opening cysteine and the closing phenylalanine or tryptophan. The order of the fields is V gene, J gene, D gene, clone size, CDR3 DNA, CDR3 protein. A D gene is named only where the DNA matches it firmly. Clone size is shown for a subset of rows, as once, few, many or a class of expanded clone.

v_call: TRBV5-1; j_call: TRBJ2-2; d_call: .; clone_size: .; cdr3_nt: TGCGCCAGCATTGTCACTCCAGGGGCGAACACCGGGGAGCTGTTTTTT; cdr3_aa: CASIVTPGANTGELFF
v_call: TRBV7-9; j_call: TRBJ2-7; d_call: .; clone_size: .; cdr3_nt: TGTGCCAGCAGCCTCCGCAGGGCCAGCCACGAGCAGTACTTC; cdr3_aa: CASSLRRASHEQYF
v_call: TRBV18; j_call: TRBJ2-6; d_call: .; clone_size: .; cdr3_nt: TGTGCCAGCTCACCGGGGAGATCTGGGGCCAACGTCCTGACTTTC; cdr3_aa: CASSPGRSGANVLTF
v_call: TRBV7-8; j_call: TRBJ2-7; d_call: .; clone_size: .; cdr3_nt: TGTGCCAGCAGCTTAGCGATCAGCTACGAGCAGTACTTC; cdr3_aa: CASSLAISYEQYF
v_call: TRBV19; j_call: TRBJ2-1; d_call: .; clone_size: .; cdr3_nt: TGTGCCAGTAGTATCCCCCCCCTTAGCTCCTACAATGAGCAGTTCTTC; cdr3_aa: CASSIPPLSSYNEQFF
v_call: TRBV4-1; j_call: TRBJ1-2; d_call: .; clone_size: .; cdr3_nt: TGCGCCAGCAGCCAACAGGGTCCCTATGGCTACACCTTC; cdr3_aa: CASSQQGPYGYTF
v_call: TRBV7-9; j_call: TRBJ1-5; d_call: .; clone_size: .; cdr3_nt: TGTGCCAGCAGCTTTTCGGGAGATAGCAATCAGCCCCAGCATTTT; cdr3_aa: CASSFSGDSNQPQHF
v_call: TRBV14; j_call: TRBJ1-2; d_call: .; clone_size: few; cdr3_nt: TGTGCCAGCAGCCCCGACATACGGAACTATGGCTACACCTTC; cdr3_aa: CASSPDIRNYGYTF
v_call: TRBV6-5; j_call: TRBJ2-7; d_call: .; clone_size: .; cdr3_nt: TGTGCCAGCAGTTACTCTGGGGTTCGGGGGAAGCAGTACTTC; cdr3_aa: CASSYSGVRGKQYF
v_call: TRBV7-8; j_call: TRBJ2-7; d_call: .; clone_size: .; cdr3_nt: TGTGCCAGCAGCTTACTACGGGTTGGGGAGCAGTACTTC; cdr3_aa: CASSLLRVGEQYF
v_call: TRBV9; j_call: TRBJ1-1; d_call: .; clone_size: few; cdr3_nt: TGTGCCAGCCAACAGGTGAACACTGAAGCTTTCTTT; cdr3_aa: CASQQVNTEAFF
v_call: TRBV4-1; j_call: TRBJ2-5; d_call: TRBD2; clone_size: .; cdr3_nt: TGCGCCAGCAGCCAACCTCGACTAGCGGGGGCTGGAGAGACCCAGTACTTC; cdr3_aa: CASSQPRLAGAGETQYF
v_call: TRBV5-1; j_call: TRBJ1-1; d_call: TRBD1; clone_size: .; cdr3_nt: TGCGCCAGCAGCTCGAAACCCGGACAGGGGGCCGAGAACACTGAAGCTTTCTTT; cdr3_aa: CASSSKPGQGAENTEAFF
v_call: TRBV19; j_call: TRBJ2-7; d_call: .; clone_size: few; cdr3_nt: TGTGCCAGTAGTTCACAAACAGGGACGGAGCAGTACTTC; cdr3_aa: CASSSQTGTEQYF
v_call: TRBV14; j_call: TRBJ2-2; d_call: TRBD2; clone_size: .; cdr3_nt: TGTGCCAGCAGCGCGTGGCTAGCGGGAGATGAGGTGGAGCTGTTTTTT; cdr3_aa: CASSAWLAGDEVELFF
v_call: TRBV2; j_call: TRBJ1-2; d_call: TRBD1; clone_size: few; cdr3_nt: TGTGCCAGCAGTCTACAGGGGGCGGAATATGGCTACACCTTC; cdr3_aa: CASSLQGAEYGYTF
v_call: TRBV4-3; j_call: TRBJ2-7; d_call: .; clone_size: .; cdr3_nt: TGCGCCAGCAGCCAAGAACAGGAATCAGGCGAGCAGTACTTC; cdr3_aa: CASSQEQESGEQYF
v_call: TRBV7-9; j_call: TRBJ2-2; d_call: .; clone_size: .; cdr3_nt: TGTGCCAGCAGCCCCGCGGGGTTCACCGGGGAGCTGTTTTTT; cdr3_aa: CASSPAGFTGELFF
v_call: TRBV6-6; j_call: TRBJ2-5; d_call: .; clone_size: few; cdr3_nt: TGTGCCAGCAGTCGGGGAGGTGAGACCCAGTACTTC; cdr3_aa: CASSRGGETQYF
v_call: TRBV30; j_call: TRBJ2-5; d_call: .; clone_size: few; cdr3_nt: TGTGCCTGGGCCCGTAGGGGGTACGAGACCCAGTACTTC; cdr3_aa: CAWARRGYETQYF
v_call: TRBV6-1; j_call: TRBJ1-2; d_call: .; clone_size: .; cdr3_nt: TGTGCCAGCAGTACAGGGTCCAACTATGGCTACACCTTC; cdr3_aa: CASSTGSNYGYTF
v_call: TRBV6-1; j_call: TRBJ1-5; d_call: .; clone_size: .; cdr3_nt: TGTGCCAGCAAGGATGAGACGGGTCAGCCCCAGCATTTT; cdr3_aa: CASKDETGQPQHF
v_call: TRBV27; j_call: TRBJ2-5; d_call: TRBD1; clone_size: .; cdr3_nt: TGTGCCAGCAGTGGGGGGACAGGGGGTCCTAAAGAGACCCAGTACTTC; cdr3_aa: CASSGGTGGPKETQYF
v_call: TRBV7-8; j_call: TRBJ2-1; d_call: .; clone_size: .; cdr3_nt: TGTGCCAGCAGCCCCCGGGACTTTTACAATGAGCAGTTCTTC; cdr3_aa: CASSPRDFYNEQFF
v_call: TRBV28; j_call: TRBJ1-5; d_call: .; clone_size: few; cdr3_nt: TGTGCCAGCAGTTCCACAGGGCAGCCCCAGCATTTT; cdr3_aa: CASSSTGQPQHF
v_call: TRBV7-8; j_call: TRBJ1-5; d_call: .; clone_size: few; cdr3_nt: TGTGCCAGCAGCTTAGAAGCCTTCAATCAGCCCCAGCATTTT; cdr3_aa: CASSLEAFNQPQHF
v_call: TRBV5-4; j_call: TRBJ2-7; d_call: TRBD1; clone_size: .; cdr3_nt: TGTGCCAGCAGTCGGACAGGGCCGTACGAGCAGTACTTC; cdr3_aa: CASSRTGPYEQYF
v_call: TRBV5-1; j_call: TRBJ2-1; d_call: .; clone_size: few; cdr3_nt: TGCGCCAGCAGCTTCTTACTTTTAGGGGACTCCTACAATGAGCAGTTCTTC; cdr3_aa: CASSFLLLGDSYNEQFF
v_call: TRBV5-4; j_call: TRBJ2-1; d_call: TRBD2; clone_size: few; cdr3_nt: TGTGCCAGCAGCGGCGGGGGGGAACCCGCTCATGAGCAGTTCTTC; cdr3_aa: CASSGGGEPAHEQFF
v_call: TRBV28; j_call: TRBJ1-5; d_call: .; clone_size: .; cdr3_nt: TGTGCCAGCGCCGGGGGTTTAGTGGATCGAAATCAGCCCCAGCATTTT; cdr3_aa: CASAGGLVDRNQPQHF
v_call: TRBV27; j_call: TRBJ1-1; d_call: .; clone_size: .; cdr3_nt: TGTGCCAACACCATTGGACAAGTGAACACTGAAGCTTTCTTT; cdr3_aa: CANTIGQVNTEAFF
v_call: TRBV28; j_call: TRBJ2-6; d_call: TRBD2; clone_size: .; cdr3_nt: TGTGCCAGCAGTTTAATAGCGGGGACCGGGGCCAACGTCCTGACTTTC; cdr3_aa: CASSLIAGTGANVLTF
v_call: TRBV18; j_call: TRBJ2-3; d_call: TRBD2; clone_size: .; cdr3_nt: TGTGCCAGCTCGCTCGGGACTAGCGGGAGTAAGGATACGCAGTATTTT; cdr3_aa: CASSLGTSGSKDTQYF
v_call: TRBV5-4; j_call: TRBJ2-7; d_call: TRBD1; clone_size: few; cdr3_nt: TGTGCCAGCGGCGAAGAGCCGGGACAGGGGACCTACGAGCAGTACTTC; cdr3_aa: CASGEEPGQGTYEQYF
v_call: TRBV5-1; j_call: TRBJ1-2; d_call: TRBD1; clone_size: few; cdr3_nt: TGCGCCAGCAGCCCCTCCAGTCTACAGGGGATACTCTATGGCTACACCTTC; cdr3_aa: CASSPSSLQGILYGYTF
v_call: TRBV4-2; j_call: TRBJ2-1; d_call: TRBD1; clone_size: .; cdr3_nt: TGTGCCAGCAGCCCGGGGACAGGGCAGGCGACTAGCTTGTTCGGCTCCTACAATGAGCAGTTCTTC; cdr3_aa: CASSPGTGQATSLFGSYNEQFF